Sequencing of this T cell receptor beta chain was carried out in a study of regulatory T cells in long-lasting Graves disease. Study-wide points: Newly diagnosed Graves' patients exceeded persistent ones in TCR diversity.

Time point denoted: newly diagnosed GD, antithyroid drugs for less than 3 months. Following extraction of RNA from PBMCs, that RNA was used to make the TCR library. Through Arm-PCR of CDR3 regions and iRepertoire HTBI primers, TCR beta libraries were built. TCRdb redid the calling of the multiplex PCR reads with MiXCR, one entry per CDR3 protein. The top ten clones hold just under 25% of a sample with about 530,000 distinct CDR3 sequences, 15% to 20% of them seen once. Concerning this clonotype: Its antigen is unknown.

This sample also appeared in a second study, on T cells in Graves' hyperthyroidism and ophthalmopathy. That report adds: The study used the HTBI primer set for a first-round RT-PCR of the TCR CDR3. A model of 13 V-J features distinguished ophthalmopathy from stable hyperthyroidism.

This TCR derives from a woman between 40 and 65 years old with Graves disease. The sequenced sample was peripheral blood mononuclear cells (PBMCs), obtained at new diagnosis, from a patient treated with antithyroid drugs.

CDR3 region: CSARGGDVPEQYF. The CDR3 DNA reads TGCAGTGCTAGAGGAGGGGACGTTCCCGAGCAGTACTTC. The chain recombines TRBV20-1 with TRBJ2-7; the D gene could be TRBD1 or TRBD2 (5 bases each). Trimming removed 1 base from V and 6 bases from J, with 13 bases in between. CDR3 length: 13 amino acids. The germline V gene encodes CDR1 DFQATT and CDR2 SNEGSKA (reference sequence).